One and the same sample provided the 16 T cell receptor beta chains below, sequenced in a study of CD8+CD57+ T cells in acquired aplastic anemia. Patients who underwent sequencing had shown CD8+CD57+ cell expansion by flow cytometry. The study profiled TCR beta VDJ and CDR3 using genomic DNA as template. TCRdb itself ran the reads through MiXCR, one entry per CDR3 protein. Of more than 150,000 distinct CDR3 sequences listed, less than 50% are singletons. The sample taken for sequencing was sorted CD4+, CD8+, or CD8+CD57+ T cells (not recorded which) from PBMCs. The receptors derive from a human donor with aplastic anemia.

The CDR3 loop is CASSIRTNEKLFF. The CDR3 DNA follows: TGTGCCAGTAGTATTCGGACTAATGAAAAACTGTTTTTT. This rearrangement joins TRBV19 to TRBJ1-4; D not resolved. The CDR3 totals 13 residues. Trimming cost V 3 bases and J 2 bases, with 4 bases left between them. CDR1 and CDR2 from the germline V gene are LNHDA and SQIVND (reference sequence).

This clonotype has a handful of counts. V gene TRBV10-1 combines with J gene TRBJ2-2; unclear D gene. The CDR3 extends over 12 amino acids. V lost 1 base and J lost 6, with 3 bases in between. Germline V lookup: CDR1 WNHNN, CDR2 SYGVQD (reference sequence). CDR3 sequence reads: CASSEWAGELFF. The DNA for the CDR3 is TGCGCCAGCAGTGAGTGGGCCGGGGAGCTGTTTTTT.

This CDR3 is CASGPPGQGVYGYTF. CDR3 nucleotide sequence: TGTGCCAGCGGACCGCCGGGACAGGGGGTTTATGGCTACACCTTC. This chain joins TRBV25-1 and TRBJ1-2, with TRBD1 matching 11 bases. The CDR3 is made up of 15 amino acids. Per the germline V gene, CDR1 is MGHDK and CDR2 is SYGVNS. The junction had 10 bases not matched to a gene; V was cut back by 8 bases and J by 5 bases.

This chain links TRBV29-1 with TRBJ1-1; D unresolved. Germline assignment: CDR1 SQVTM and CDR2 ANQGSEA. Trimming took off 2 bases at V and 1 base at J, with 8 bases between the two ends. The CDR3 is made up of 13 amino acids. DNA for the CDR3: TGCAGCGTTGAACAGACCCCGAACACTGAAGCTTTCTTT. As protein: CSVEQTPNTEAFF.

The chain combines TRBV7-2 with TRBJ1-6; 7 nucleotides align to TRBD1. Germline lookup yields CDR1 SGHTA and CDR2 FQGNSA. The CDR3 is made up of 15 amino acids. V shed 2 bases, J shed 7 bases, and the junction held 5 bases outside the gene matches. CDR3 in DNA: TGTGCCAGCAGCTTAAGGACAGGCCGCAATTCACCCCTCCACTTT. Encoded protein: CASSLRTGRNSPLHF.

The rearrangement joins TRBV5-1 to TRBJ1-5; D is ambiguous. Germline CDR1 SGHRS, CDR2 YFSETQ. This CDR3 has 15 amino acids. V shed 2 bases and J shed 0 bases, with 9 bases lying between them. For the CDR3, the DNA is TGCGCCAGCAGCTTAGACGGTTATAGCAATCAGCCCCAGCATTTT. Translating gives CASSLDGYSNQPQHF.

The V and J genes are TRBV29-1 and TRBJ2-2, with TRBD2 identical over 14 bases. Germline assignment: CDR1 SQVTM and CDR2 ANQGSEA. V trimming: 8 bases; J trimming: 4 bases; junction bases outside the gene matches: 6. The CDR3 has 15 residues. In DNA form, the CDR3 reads TGCAGCTTGACTAGCGGGGGGGCAGGCACCGGGGAGCTGTTTTTT. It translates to CSLTSGGAGTGELFF.

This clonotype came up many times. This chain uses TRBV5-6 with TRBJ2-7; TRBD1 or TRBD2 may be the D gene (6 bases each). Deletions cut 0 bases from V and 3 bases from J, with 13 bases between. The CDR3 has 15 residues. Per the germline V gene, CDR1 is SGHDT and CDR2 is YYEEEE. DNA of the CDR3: TGTGCCAGCAGCTTGGCCGCGGGACAACGCTACGAGCAGTACTTC. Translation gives CASSLAAGQRYEQYF.

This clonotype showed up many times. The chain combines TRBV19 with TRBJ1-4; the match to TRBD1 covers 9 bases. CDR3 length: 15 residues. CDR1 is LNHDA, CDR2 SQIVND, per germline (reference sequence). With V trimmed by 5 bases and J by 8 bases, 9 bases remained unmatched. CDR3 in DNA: TGTGCCAGTAGTGTCCCGGGACAGGGCCTAGAAAAACTGTTTTTT. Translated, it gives CASSVPGQGLEKLFF.

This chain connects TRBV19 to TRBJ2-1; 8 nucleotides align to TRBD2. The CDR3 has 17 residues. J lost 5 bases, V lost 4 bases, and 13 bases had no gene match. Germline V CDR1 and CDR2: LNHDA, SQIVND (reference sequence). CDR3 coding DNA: TGTGCCAGTAGTAGGGGACTAGTGGTCCTCCCTAACAATGAGCAGTTCTTC. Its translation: CASSRGLVVLPNNEQFF. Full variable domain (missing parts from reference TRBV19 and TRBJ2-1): DGGITQSPKYLFRKEGQNVTLSCEQNLNHDAMYWYRQDPGQGLRLIYYSQIVNDFQKGDIAEGYSVSREKKESFPLTVTSAQKNPTAFYLCASSRGLVVLPNNEQFFGPGTRLTVL.

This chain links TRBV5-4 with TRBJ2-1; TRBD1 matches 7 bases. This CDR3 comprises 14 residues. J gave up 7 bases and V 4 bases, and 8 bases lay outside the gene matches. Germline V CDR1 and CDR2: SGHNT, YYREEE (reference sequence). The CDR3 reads CASSPPTGANEQFF. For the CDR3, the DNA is TGTGCCAGCAGCCCACCAACAGGGGCGAATGAGCAGTTCTTC.

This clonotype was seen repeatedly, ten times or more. The CDR3 here is CASSLEFTYEQYF. The CDR3 nucleotides are TGTGCCAGCAGCTTAGAGTTTACCTACGAGCAGTACTTC. The chain has TRBV7-9 and TRBJ2-7; D is unresolved. CDR3 length equals 13 residues. The ends were cut back, 1 base at V and 2 bases at J, with 6 bases in the middle. Germline V gene lookup returns CDR1 SEHNR and CDR2 FQNEAQ (reference sequence).

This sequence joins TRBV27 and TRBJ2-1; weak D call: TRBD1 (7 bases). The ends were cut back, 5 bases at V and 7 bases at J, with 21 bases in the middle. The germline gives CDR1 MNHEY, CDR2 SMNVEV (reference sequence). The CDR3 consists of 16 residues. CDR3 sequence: CASSPRTGEVRNEQFF. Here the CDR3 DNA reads TGTGCCAGCAGTCCCAGAACAGGGGAGGTTAGGAATGAGCAGTTCTTC.

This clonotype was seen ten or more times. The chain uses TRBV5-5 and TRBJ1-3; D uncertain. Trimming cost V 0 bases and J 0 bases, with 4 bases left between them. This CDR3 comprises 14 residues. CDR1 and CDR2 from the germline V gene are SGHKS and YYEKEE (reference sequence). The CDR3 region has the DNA TGTGCCAGCAGCTTGGACCCCTCTGGAAACACCATATATTTT. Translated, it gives CASSLDPSGNTIYF.

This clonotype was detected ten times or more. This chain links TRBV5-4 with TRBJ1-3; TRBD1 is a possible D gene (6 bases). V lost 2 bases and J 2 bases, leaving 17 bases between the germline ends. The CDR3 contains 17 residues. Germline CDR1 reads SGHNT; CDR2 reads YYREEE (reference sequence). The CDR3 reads CASSLNWGQRPGNTIYF. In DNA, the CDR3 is TGTGCCAGCAGCTTAAACTGGGGGCAACGTCCTGGAAACACCATATATTTT.

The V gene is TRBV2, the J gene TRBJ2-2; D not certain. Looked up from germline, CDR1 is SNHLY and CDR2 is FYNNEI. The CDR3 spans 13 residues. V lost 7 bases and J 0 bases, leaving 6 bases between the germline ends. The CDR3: CASIGTNTGELFF. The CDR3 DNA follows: TGTGCCAGCATAGGCACGAACACCGGGGAGCTGTTTTTT.